This record looks at one TCR beta chain sequence and its context. Antigen specificity is unknown. These data belong to a study of monozygotic twins with inflammatory bowel disease. The blood volume drawn from each donor was 2 to 3 ml. General study results and limits: Added variability in patient repertoires may stem from differing immunosuppressive treatments.

Each UMI, carrying a 6-nucleotide sample barcode, came from template switching. Reprocessing the 5' RACE reads, TCRdb reports a single entry for every CDR3 protein and omits DNA. The record lists 150,000 to 200,000 distinct CDR3 sequences, of which the ten most abundant hold just under 7.5%. The source of this sequence is a human donor with ulcerative colitis or Crohn's disease, or a healthy co-twin of an affected twin (not recorded which). Specimen: blood.

CDR3: CASSLWGQGHNEQFF. The J gene is TRBJ2-1, the V gene TRBV7-3; TCRdb reports TRBD1, a call that lacks DNA to check it against. Germline loops: CDR1 SGHTA, CDR2 FQGTGA. This CDR3 comprises 15 residues.